The source of this T cell receptor (beta chain) is a study of T cell changes during pregnancy in multiple sclerosis (dated by TCRdb to the late 2010s). Study-wide context: The study looked at changes in the T cell repertoire across pregnancy in women with multiple sclerosis.

Library preparation was by the immunoSEQ multiplex PCR assay. As stored in TCRdb, this immuneACCESS dataset retains in-frame rearrangements with V and J assigned. A fraction of the clones does not appear; measured against another copy, unresolved V genes explain less than half of the discrepancy, and the remainder lacks a known reason. A total of 58,000 or so clones appear in this sample, about 90% of them only once. Jointly, the top ten make up less than 0.5% of the sample. CDR1 and CDR2 were assigned from the germline V gene (reference sequence) as SEHNR and FQNEAQ. V is cut back by 3 bases and J by 12 bases, with 13 bases in the junction unmatched. The CDR3, from cysteine to phenylalanine, totals 15 residues. This entry keeps only the CDR3 DNA: 45 bases, framed from base 1. Of note for this clone: What this receptor recognizes is not known. Base qualities were left out, and no much larger clone turns up one base away.

Sequencing used CD4+ T cells from peripheral blood mononuclear cells, obtained in the third trimester of pregnancy. Recombination joined TRBV7-9 with TRBJ2-1, with 8 central nucleotides matching TRBD2. This receptor was taken from a female donor with multiple sclerosis, enrolled in a pregnancy study. The sequence in DNA is TGTGCCAGCAGCTTCTGGAACGGGGGGGTTGGGGCGCAGTTCTTC. Protein translation: CASSFWNGGVGAQFF.